This passage covers 32 T cell receptor beta chains from one sample sequenced in a study of cytomegalovirus exposure and HLA in healthy donors. TCRdb's copy holds only in-frame clones and misses some; the assay was immunoSEQ multiplex PCR. The sample has about 150,000 clones, less than 90% seen once. The sample comprised PBMCs. Receptors originate from a young man in good health and CMV-seropositive.

The rearrangement joins TRBV5-6 to TRBJ2-5; 10 nucleotides match TRBD2. The germline gives CDR1 SGHDT, CDR2 YYEEEE. V trimming: 3 bases; J trimming: 7 bases; junction bases outside the gene matches: 9. The CDR3 runs to 15 residues. As DNA, the CDR3 is TGTGCCAGCAGCTATACTAGCGGGATCTCGAGGACCCAGTACTTC. This sequence encodes CASSYTSGISRTQYF.

The V call is TRBV9, the J call TRBJ1-1, with a tentative D call TRBD1 (5 bases). CDR1 and CDR2 from the germline V gene are SGDLS and YYNGEE. Trimming shortened V by 0 bases and J by 9 bases, and 12 bases separated the two germline ends. The CDR3 spans 13 residues. The chain's CDR3 is CASSVGEGRQAFF. CDR3 nucleotide sequence: TGTGCCAGCAGCGTAGGTGAGGGGAGGCAAGCTTTCTTT.

The genes are TRBV5-1 and TRBJ2-3; D perhaps matches TRBD2 (5 bases). From germline, CDR1 is SGHRS and CDR2 YFSETQ. The CDR3 is 13 amino acids. Trimming removed 2 bases at V and 6 bases at J, with 10 bases between. The CDR3, as DNA: TGCGCCAGCAGCTTTGGGAGCGCGGATACGCAGTATTTT. Protein: CASSFGSADTQYF.

This clone was found many times. The V call is TRBV4-3, the J call TRBJ1-2; 10 bases line up with TRBD1. J was trimmed by 4 bases and V by 6 bases; bases with no gene match: 8. Per the germline V gene, CDR1 is LGHNA and CDR2 is YSLEER. CDR3 length: 15 residues. The CDR3 here is CASRTDRGHPYGYTF. The CDR3, as DNA: TGCGCCAGCAGGACCGACAGGGGGCACCCCTATGGCTACACCTTC.

CDR3 sequence: CASSQDRLVEKGTDTQYF. The CDR3 coding sequence is TGCGCCAGCAGCCAAGATAGACTAGTTGAAAAGGGCACAGATACGCAGTATTTT. The J gene is TRBJ2-3, the V gene TRBV4-3, with D tentatively TRBD2 (6 bases). The CDR3 totals 18 residues. Germline V lookup: CDR1 LGHNA, CDR2 YSLEER. V was trimmed by 0 bases and J by 1 base, leaving 17 bases between them.

The rearrangement joins TRBV2 to TRBJ2-1, with 8 bases matching TRBD2. V lost 2 bases, J lost 3 bases, and 9 bases stayed unmatched. Per germline, CDR1 SNHLY and CDR2 FYNNEI. CDR3 length: 17 amino acids. The chain's CDR3 is CASSEPAGRGGYNEQFF. The DNA of the CDR3 is TGTGCCAGCAGTGAACCGGCCGGGAGGGGGGGCTACAATGAGCAGTTCTTC.

This chain joins TRBV11-1 and TRBJ2-7, with D possibly matching TRBD1 (6 bases). The germline V gene has CDR1 SGHAT and CDR2 FQDESV (reference sequence). V lost 1 base, J lost 1 base, and 14 bases lay in between. The CDR3 covers 16 residues. CDR3 sequence (DNA): TGTGCCAGCAGCTTAGGCGCCAGGGGCCTTTCCTACGAGCAGTACTTC. Encoded protein: CASSLGARGLSYEQYF.

The V gene is TRBV20-1, the J gene TRBJ1-4; the D is unclear. The V and J ends lost 6 bases and 15 bases respectively, with 17 bases between them. The CDR3 totals 11 residues. The germline V gene encodes CDR1 DFQATT and CDR2 SNEGSKA (reference sequence). The CDR3 DNA sequence: TGCAGTGCCAAGGCCCCGGGGAGGATGTTTTTT. Translated, it gives CSAKAPGRMFF.

This rearrangement joins TRBV7-6 to TRBJ1-1; D may be TRBD1 (5 bases). Trimming removed 5 bases from V and 7 bases from J, with 11 bases in between. Germline values: CDR1 SGHVS, CDR2 FNYEAQ. CDR3 length equals 12 residues. The CDR3 spells CASSDGGVEAFF. CDR3 nucleotide sequence: TGTGCCAGCAGCGACGGGGGGGTTGAAGCTTTCTTT.

CDR3 in DNA: TGTGCCAGCGCGCGCCGTAAGAACACTGAAGCTTTCTTT. Its translation: CASARRKNTEAFF. This chain connects TRBV6-1 to TRBJ1-1; D call uncertain. The V gene lost 8 bases and the J gene lost 1 base, with 11 bases spanning the gap. The CDR3 is 13 residues long. The germline V gene encodes CDR1 MNHNS and CDR2 SASEGT.

V usage is TRBV5-1 and J usage is TRBJ1-2, with 8 positions matching TRBD1. V gave up 0 bases and J gave up 4 bases; unmatched junction bases: 5. The CDR3 runs 15 residues. Germline loops: CDR1 SGHRS, CDR2 YFSETQ. The CDR3 is CASSLEGQGGYGYTF. DNA for the CDR3: TGCGCCAGCAGCTTGGAAGGACAGGGTGGCTATGGCTACACCTTC. The whole variable domain, filled in from reference TRBV5-1 and TRBJ1-2, reads KAGVTQTPRYLIKTRGQQVTLSCSPISGHRSVSWYQQTPGQGLQFLFEYFSETQRNKGNFPGRFSGRQFSNSRSEMNVSTLELGDSALYLCASSLEGQGGYGYTFGSGTRLTVV.

The chain uses TRBV4-3 and TRBJ1-1, with a possible D match to TRBD1 (5 bases). V lost 1 base and J 3 bases, leaving 12 bases between the germline ends. From germline, CDR1 is LGHNA and CDR2 YSLEER. CDR3 size: 15 residues. The CDR3: CASSQGRGADTEAFF. CDR3 nucleotides: TGCGCCAGCAGCCAAGGGAGGGGCGCCGACACTGAAGCTTTCTTT.

The chain links TRBV2 to TRBJ2-1; the D is unclear. V lost 5 bases and J lost 4, with 12 bases in between. The CDR3 extends over 14 amino acids. Germline loops: CDR1 SNHLY, CDR2 FYNNEI. The DNA for the CDR3 is TGTGCCAGCAGTTGGTCGAAACTTTACAATGAGCAGTTCTTC. It encodes CASSWSKLYNEQFF.

The chain couples TRBV30 to TRBJ2-1; weak D call: TRBD1 (6 bases). Germline V CDR1 and CDR2: GTSNPN, SVGIG (reference sequence). This CDR3 has 14 residues. V shed 2 bases and J shed 5 bases, with 13 bases lying between them. CDR3 bases: TGTGCCTGGAGTCGCTTCGGGACACACAATGAGCAGTTCTTC. Residues: CAWSRFGTHNEQFF. Supplemented by reference TRBV30 and TRBJ2-1, the full variable domain reads SQTIHQWPATLVQPVGSPLSLECTVEGTSNPNLYWYRQAAGRGLQLLFYSVGIGQISSEVPQNLSASRPQDRQFILSSKKLLLSDSGFYLCAWSRFGTHNEQFFGPGTRLTVL.

This chain joins TRBV9 and TRBJ2-1, with D possibly matching TRBD2 (5 bases). Trimming stripped 4 bases from V and 1 base from J, with 18 bases between. The CDR3 is 17 amino acids. Looked up from germline, CDR1 is SGDLS and CDR2 is YYNGEE. DNA for the CDR3: TGTGCCAGCAGCTCCCAACGGGGAGAATTTTCCTACAATGAGCAGTTCTTC. Its translation: CASSSQRGEFSYNEQFF.

This chain connects TRBV5-1 to TRBJ2-5, with D maybe TRBD2 (5 bases). Looked up from germline, CDR1 is SGHRS and CDR2 is YFSETQ. The V and J ends lost 4 bases and 5 bases respectively, with 12 bases between them. This CDR3 region has 13 residues. The CDR3 DNA follows: TGCGCCAGCAGCAGAGGGTTTAAGGAGACCCAGTACTTC. This sequence encodes CASSRGFKETQYF.

This chain joins TRBV11-2 and TRBJ2-7, with 7 bases lining up with TRBD2. The CDR3 is 13 residues long. J was trimmed by 5 bases and V by 6 bases; bases with no gene match: 7. Per the germline V gene, CDR1 is SGHAT and CDR2 is FQNNGV. The CDR3 spells CASREGGNDEQYF. CDR3 sequence (DNA): TGTGCCAGCAGGGAGGGAGGGAACGACGAGCAGTACTTC.

The J gene is TRBJ2-4, the V gene TRBV4-1; 12 bases line up with TRBD2. The CDR3 has 20 amino acids. V was pared by 4 bases and J by 1 base, with 14 bases of the junction left unmatched. Per the germline V gene, CDR1 is MGHRA and CDR2 is YSYEKL. The CDR3 region has the DNA TGCGCCAGCAGCCCTCCTCCGGCTAGCGGGGGGGCCTTTGCCAAAAACATTCAGTACTTC. It translates to CASSPPPASGGAFAKNIQYF.

This clone was observed once. The chain joins TRBV7-2 to TRBJ2-2; maybe TRBD1 (6 bases). V gave up 3 bases and J gave up 6 bases, with 14 bases separating them. CDR1 is SGHTA, CDR2 FQGNSA, per germline. The CDR3 extends over 15 amino acids. Written as DNA, the CDR3 is TGTGCCAGCAGCTTCTCCCGGGGACAAGCCGGGGAGCTGTTTTTT. Translating gives CASSFSRGQAGELFF.

This chain uses TRBV15 with TRBJ1-2; TRBD1 aligns across 10 bases. The J segment lost 6 bases and the V segment lost 0 bases, leaving 4 bases of the junction unmatched. Germline CDR1 and CDR2: LNHNV and YYDKDF (reference sequence). This CDR3 contains 15 residues. In nucleotides, the CDR3 is TGTGCCACCAGCAGAGACGGGACAGGGGAGGATGGCTACACCTTC. This sequence encodes CATSRDGTGEDGYTF.

This clone was observed a single time. V gene TRBV4-1 combines with J gene TRBJ1-2; 9 nucleotides line up with TRBD1. Germline V lookup: CDR1 MGHRA, CDR2 YSYEKL. The length of the CDR3 is 13 residues. The junction had 2 bases not matched to a gene; V was cut back by 3 bases and J by 6 bases. CDR3 nucleotide sequence: TGCGCCAGCAGCCAGGGACAGGGCGATGGCTACACCTTC. Amino acid sequence: CASSQGQGDGYTF.

This chain connects TRBV6-5 to TRBJ1-2; D is unresolved. The CDR3 length is 12 residues. V lost 8 bases, J lost 8 bases, and 15 bases lay in between. CDR1 and CDR2 from the germline V gene are MNHEY and SVGAGI. Written as DNA, the CDR3 is TGTGCCAGCGGCGTGAGGAGGAGAGGCTACACCTTC. Its protein is CASGVRRRGYTF.

V and J are TRBV28 and TRBJ2-7; a weak D match, TRBD2 (6 bases). The CDR3 runs 15 residues. Germline CDR1 is MDHEN and CDR2 is SYDVKM. The V end was cut by 5 bases, the J end by 0 bases, with 14 bases between. CDR3 protein: CASSPLGRSSYEQYF. As DNA, the CDR3 is TGTGCCAGCAGTCCCCTAGGGAGGAGCTCCTACGAGCAGTACTTC.

V is TRBV7-2 and J is TRBJ2-1, with TRBD2 identical over 8 bases. Germline assignment: CDR1 SGHTA and CDR2 FQGNSA. This CDR3 spans 16 amino acids. V dropped 5 bases and J dropped 2; count of bases not matched to a gene: 8. CDR3 bases: TGTGCCAGCAGCGAACCATGGACTAGCCCCTACAATGAGCAGTTCTTC. Amino acids: CASSEPWTSPYNEQFF.

The chain uses TRBV4-3 and TRBJ2-1; D might be TRBD2 (5 bases). The V end was cut by 8 bases, the J end by 0 bases, with 14 bases between. Germline lookup yields CDR1 LGHNA and CDR2 YSLEER. The length of the CDR3 is 15 residues. CDR3 loop: CASSPGMSSYNEQFF. DNA for the CDR3: TGCGCCAGCTCGCCGGGGATGAGCTCCTACAATGAGCAGTTCTTC.

The chain is built from TRBV5-1 and TRBJ1-2; 9 bases fit TRBD1. The J segment lost 6 bases and the V segment lost 4 bases, leaving 7 bases of the junction unmatched. The CDR3 totals 14 residues. Germline-derived CDR1 and CDR2 are SGHRS and YFSETQ. CDR3 protein: CASSLWTGEDGYTF. In DNA form, the CDR3 reads TGCGCCAGCAGCCTCTGGACAGGGGAGGATGGCTACACCTTC.

The chain joins TRBV10-2 to TRBJ2-1; D is perhaps TRBD2 (6 bases). V was trimmed by 6 bases and J by 4 bases, leaving 22 bases between them. In germline, CDR1 is WSHSY, CDR2 SAAADI. This CDR3 comprises 17 residues. In DNA, the CDR3 is TGCGCCAGCAGCTTCGCGGCGGCGGCGGGACGTTACAATGAGCAGTTCTTC. It codes for CASSFAAAAGRYNEQFF.

The J gene is TRBJ2-2, the V gene TRBV2; 9 positions match TRBD2. The germline gives CDR1 SNHLY, CDR2 FYNNEI. J was trimmed by 5 bases and V by 1 base; bases with no gene match: 2. The CDR3 is made up of 15 amino acids. This chain's CDR3 is CASSEGLAGTGELFF. In DNA, the CDR3 is TGTGCCAGCAGTGAAGGGCTAGCGGGAACCGGGGAGCTGTTTTTT.

The V call is TRBV14, the J call TRBJ1-3; the D gene is possibly TRBD1 (5 bases). Looked up from germline, CDR1 is SGHDN and CDR2 is FVKESK. The CDR3 spans 15 residues. V lost 4 bases and J 0 bases, leaving 10 bases between the germline ends. This CDR3 reads CASSPQDVSGNTIYF. CDR3 nucleotide sequence: TGTGCCAGCAGCCCACAGGATGTCTCTGGAAACACCATATATTTT.

To note about this clone: Other DNA sequences in this sample translate to the same CDR3. V is TRBV14 and J is TRBJ1-2; unclear D gene. Germline-derived CDR1 and CDR2 are SGHDN and FVKESK. The CDR3 consists of 13 residues. The V and J ends lost 0 bases and 4 bases respectively, with 6 bases between them. CDR3 loop: CASSQDPGYGYTF. DNA for the CDR3: TGTGCCAGCAGCCAAGATCCCGGCTATGGCTACACCTTC.

This sequence joins TRBV28 and TRBJ1-4, with D unresolved. The CDR3 contains 15 residues. The V end lost 1 base, the J end lost 4 bases, and 10 bases lay between the germline ends. Germline CDR1 MDHEN, CDR2 SYDVKM. The CDR3, as DNA: TGTGCCAGCAGTTTATTGCGGTCCAATAATGAAAAACTGTTTTTT. It is translated as CASSLLRSNNEKLFF. Complete variable domain (other parts from reference TRBV28 and TRBJ1-4): DVKVTQSSRYLVKRTGEKVFLECVQDMDHENMFWYRQDPGLGLRLIYFSYDVKMKEKGDIPEGYSVSREKKERFSLILESASTNQTSMYLCASSLLRSNNEKLFFGSGTQLSVL.

CDR3 bases: TGTGCCAGCCGAAAACAGGCGAACTATGGCTACACCTTC. The encoded protein is CASRKQANYGYTF. The chain couples TRBV19 to TRBJ1-2; a weak D match, TRBD1 (5 bases). V gave up 9 bases and J gave up 2 bases, with 13 bases separating them. CDR3 length: 13 residues. CDR1 and CDR2 (germline): LNHDA, SQIVND (reference sequence).